Each of the 14 T cell receptor beta chains below was sequenced from the same sample in a study of T cells in Graves' hyperthyroidism and ophthalmopathy. The TCR beta CDR3 regions underwent amplification using RNA transcripts as the source. The study used the HTBI primer set for a first-round RT-PCR of the TCR CDR3. TCRdb used MiXCR to reprocess the multiplex PCR reads, holding one entry per CDR3 protein. The data show some 600,000 distinct CDR3 sequences, more than 11% seen once. The sample was blood. These receptors were collected from a woman aged 30 to 39 with Graves' hyperthyroidism that later progressed to Graves' ophthalmopathy.

This clonotype was detected ten times or more. The J gene is TRBJ2-1, the V gene TRBV6-2 or TRBV6-3, with D perhaps being TRBD1 or TRBD2 (5 bases each). The CDR3 totals 16 residues. Germline CDR1 reads MNHEY; CDR2 reads SVGEGT. The V end lost 3 bases, the J end lost 4 bases, and 16 bases lay between the germline ends. CDR3 loop: CASSYIGVSGYNEQFF. The CDR3 DNA reads as TGTGCCAGCAGTTATATAGGGGTCAGCGGTTACAATGAGCAGTTCTTC.

With respect to this clonotype: A much larger clone differs by one base, so this may be a read error. This sequence joins TRBV28 and TRBJ2-3; D may be TRBD2 (6 bases). Between the trimmed V and J ends, which lost 2 bases and 1 base, there was a span of 22 bases. The CDR3 consists of 19 residues. CDR1 is MDHEN, CDR2 SYDVKM, per germline. The CDR3 DNA sequence: TGTGCCAGCAGTTTACCCTTGAGGACTAACGGGGCCGGCACAGATACGCAGTATTTT. Protein sequence: CASSLPLRTNGAGTDTQYF.

This clonotype was observed many times. V and J are TRBV18 and TRBJ1-1, with a tentative D call TRBD1 (5 bases). V lost 3 bases and J lost 1, with 12 bases in between. Germline V lookup: CDR1 KGHSH, CDR2 LQKENI. The CDR3 has 15 residues. The DNA for the CDR3 is TGTGCCAGCTCACCGAGTGGGCAGGGGAACACTGAAGCTTTCTTT. Its protein product is CASSPSGQGNTEAFF.

About this clonotype: This may come from a read error, since a much larger clone is one base off. The rearrangement uses TRBV10-1 and TRBJ1-2; possible D gene TRBD1, 5 bases. The CDR3 runs to 13 residues. CDR1 and CDR2 (germline): WNHNN, SYGVQD (reference sequence). Trimming cost V 5 bases and J 5 bases, with 12 bases left between them. CDR3 sequence (DNA): TGCGCCAGCAGTTTTGACAGCTATTATGGCTACACCTTC. It specifies CASSFDSYYGYTF.

This clonotype has ten or more counts. The gene calls are TRBV2 and TRBJ2-3; no clear D gene. Per germline, CDR1 SNHLY and CDR2 FYNNEI. The V end was cut by 6 bases, the J end by 6 bases, with 10 bases between. The CDR3 extends over 12 amino acids. The CDR3 DNA reads as TGTGCCAGCAGCATAGCCGCTGATACGCAGTATTTT. Protein product: CASSIAADTQYF.

The table lists this clonotype with many counts. V gene TRBV30 combines with J gene TRBJ2-3; D is ambiguous. The CDR3 extends over 10 amino acids. V lost 1 base to trimming and J lost 6 bases, with 2 bases between them. Looked up from germline, CDR1 is GTSNPN and CDR2 is SVGIG (reference sequence). This chain's CDR3 is CAWSGDTQYF. The CDR3 DNA sequence: TGTGCCTGGAGTGGGGATACGCAGTATTTT.

The chain has TRBV4-1 and TRBJ2-2; D is uncertain. The germline V gene encodes CDR1 MGHRA and CDR2 YSYEKL. The CDR3 consists of 11 residues. The V gene lost 5 bases and the J gene lost 8 bases, with 6 bases spanning the gap. The CDR3 reads CASSAWGELFF. The DNA of the CDR3 is TGCGCCAGCAGCGCGTGGGGGGAGCTGTTTTTT.

This clonotype was detected only a few times. V is TRBV28 and J is TRBJ2-1, with 9 bases identical to TRBD2. Per germline, CDR1 MDHEN and CDR2 SYDVKM. This CDR3 has 17 residues. The J segment lost 10 bases and the V segment lost 7 bases, leaving 20 bases of the junction unmatched. CDR3: CASTFGAGGSSIGEQFF. CDR3 nucleotide sequence: TGTGCCAGCACTTTCGGGGCGGGAGGGTCATCAATCGGGGAGCAGTTCTTC.

Ten or more counts support this clonotype. The chain uses TRBV12-3 or TRBV12-4 and TRBJ1-1; D call uncertain. The CDR3 has 14 residues. Trimming left V 2 bases short and J 0 bases short, with 7 bases between. The CDR3 is CASSLWEMNTEAFF. Here the CDR3 DNA reads TGTGCCAGCAGTTTATGGGAGATGAACACTGAAGCTTTCTTT.

This clonotype was counted ten times or more. This chain connects TRBV5-5 to TRBJ2-1, with 8 bases fitting TRBD2. Germline lookup yields CDR1 SGHKS and CDR2 YYEKEE (reference sequence). The CDR3 runs to 18 residues. V was clipped by 4 bases and J by 0 bases; unmatched bases: 12. The CDR3 DNA is TGTGCCAGCAGCCCGCGGAGCGGGAGCTCTAGCTCCTACAATGAGCAGTTCTTC. Its protein product is CASSPRSGSSSSYNEQFF. The variable domain in full, with the rest retrieved from reference TRBV5-5 and TRBJ2-1, is DAGVTQSPTHLIKTRGQQVTLRCSPISGHKSVSWYQQVLGQGPQFIFQYYEKEERGRGNFPDRFSARQFPNYSSELNVNALLLGDSALYLCASSPRSGSSSSYNEQFFGPGTRLTVL.

The V gene is TRBV2, the J gene TRBJ2-1; 15 bases map to TRBD2. This CDR3 contains 19 residues. The V gene's germline CDR1 is SNHLY and CDR2 FYNNEI. J gave up 3 bases and V 4 bases, and 10 bases lay outside the gene matches. CDR3 sequence (DNA): TGTGCCAGCAGTGTTGGGACTAGCGGGAGGACCTCCTACTACAATGAGCAGTTCTTC. Its protein is CASSVGTSGRTSYYNEQFF.

This clonotype has more than one count but fewer than ten. The CDR3 reads CASSYSIGAPWTQYF. DNA for the CDR3: TGTGCCAGCAGTTACTCAATCGGGGCCCCCTGGACCCAGTACTTC. The chain joins TRBV6-2 or TRBV6-3 to TRBJ2-5, with D perhaps being TRBD1 or TRBD2 (5 bases each). V was shortened by 0 bases and J by 7 bases, with 15 bases between the two germline ends. CDR3 length: 15 amino acids. From germline, CDR1 is MNHEY and CDR2 SVGEGT.

The CDR3 DNA follows: TGCGCCAGCAGTGAGTCGGTTAGTTCTGAAGCTTTCTTT. Amino acids: CASSESVSSEAFF. The chain joins TRBV10-2 to TRBJ1-1; D gene uncertain. V shed 0 bases and J shed 6 bases, with 8 bases lying between them. CDR1 WSHSY and CDR2 SAAADI come from the germline V gene. This CDR3 contains 13 residues.

This clonotype was observed at least ten times. This chain joins TRBV5-1 and TRBJ2-7; D not certain. CDR1 is SGHRS, CDR2 YFSETQ, per germline. This CDR3 spans 13 amino acids. Trimming left V 2 bases short and J 3 bases short, with 9 bases between. The CDR3 DNA reads as TGCGCCAGCAGCTTATACTCCCTCTACGAGCAGTACTTC. Its protein product is CASSLYSLYEQYF.